This T cell receptor beta chain was captured in a study of beta chain features in type 1 diabetes. Study-level background: The patients were much like the healthy donors in age, gender and cell yields.

One heparinised draw, averaging roughly 110 mL, was taken per donor. Comment on this clone: The antigen is not known.

After removal of 4 bases from V and 0 bases from J, the junction contained 2 bases not matched to a gene. Per the germline V gene, CDR1 is SNHLY and CDR2 is FYNNEI. CDR3 length: 14 residues. Every bit of the isolated RNA underwent reverse transcription, so sequencing read expressed TCRB transcripts. Produced via immunoSEQ multiplex PCR; TCRdb's table is partial and in-frame only. The table has about 150,000 clones, approximately 8.4% seen once. Points from the study as a whole: Sequencing of cDNA might inflate the share of cells that strongly express TCR. PCR, the amplification step, might favor shorter templates, equally in patients and controls. Type 1 diabetes patients had TCRB CDR3s that were shorter (moderately but significantly so) in all four CD4+ subsets.

The clonotype originates from a man aged 18 to 35 with type 1 diabetes. The sample was central memory CD4+ T cells from blood. This chain joins TRBV2 and TRBJ2-7, with TRBD1 matching over 8 bases. The DNA of the CDR3 is TGTGCCAGCAGTGGAACAGGGGGCTCCTACGAGCAGTACTTC. This codes for CASSGTGGSYEQYF.